The next 8 T cell receptor beta chains were all read from a single sample in a study of blood T cell repertoires in COVID-19. The protocol was immunoSEQ multiplex PCR, while the TCRdb copy is restricted to in-frame clones and leaves out a portion. The data show about 200,000 clones, 82% seen once. Material for sequencing was peripheral blood. All receptors derive from a woman at least 80 years old with COVID-19, enrolled during active disease.

The rearrangement uses TRBV6-6 and TRBJ1-2, with no clear D. Looked up from germline, CDR1 is MNHNY and CDR2 is SVGAGI (reference sequence). The CDR3 consists of 12 residues. The V end was cut by 7 bases, the J end by 8 bases, with 14 bases between. CDR3 bases: TGTGCCAGCACCAACAGCGGTGGCGGCTACACCTTC. Encoded protein: CASTNSGGGYTF.

This clone was picked up a small number of times. V usage is TRBV5-4 and J usage is TRBJ2-3; D remains ambiguous. V was clipped by 2 bases and J by 2 bases, with 9 bases between them. The V gene's germline CDR1 is SGHNT and CDR2 YYREEE (reference sequence). CDR3 length: 14 amino acids. CDR3 sequence reads: CASSFDSNTDTQYF. Here the CDR3 DNA reads TGTGCCAGCAGCTTCGACTCGAACACAGATACGCAGTATTTT. The full variable domain, its missing parts supplied by reference TRBV5-4 and TRBJ2-3, is ETGVTQSPTHLIKTRGQQVTLRCSSQSGHNTVSWYQQALGQGPQFIFQYYREEENGRGNFPPRFSGLQFPNYSSELNVNALELDDSALYLCASSFDSNTDTQYFGPGTRLTVL.

V gene TRBV6-2 or TRBV6-3 combines with J gene TRBJ1-1; 8 bases are shared with TRBD1. CDR1 and CDR2 (germline): MNHEY, SVGEGT. V trimming: 6 bases; J trimming: 1 base; junction bases outside the gene matches: 7. The CDR3 has 15 amino acids. CDR3: CASRPSRGPNTEAFF. Written as DNA, the CDR3 is TGTGCCAGCAGACCTTCCAGGGGGCCGAACACTGAAGCTTTCTTT.

The chain employs TRBV30 and TRBJ2-2; 7 nucleotides agree with TRBD2. CDR1 and CDR2 from the germline V gene are GTSNPN and SVGIG (reference sequence). V lost 0 bases and J lost 7; bases outside the gene matches: 11. This CDR3 is 16 amino acids long. CDR3 residues: CAWSVLVAGEGGELFF. The CDR3 nucleotides read TGTGCCTGGAGTGTACTGGTCGCGGGGGAGGGCGGGGAGCTGTTTTTT.

This chain connects TRBV15 to TRBJ1-2; the D is unclear. The CDR3 contains 14 residues. Germline CDR1 is LNHNV and CDR2 is YYDKDF (reference sequence). Trimming stripped 0 bases from V and 3 bases from J, with 8 bases between. CDR3 DNA: TGTGCCACCAGCAGAGAGAGGGCGGACTATGGCTACACCTTC. Translated, it gives CATSRERADYGYTF.

J is TRBJ1-3 and V is TRBV6-6; D not resolved. The CDR3 totals 14 residues. Germline CDR1 is MNHNY and CDR2 is SVGAGI (reference sequence). V was shortened by 7 bases and J by 0 bases, with 10 bases between the two germline ends. CDR3 residues: CASTRLSSGNTIYF. The CDR3 coding sequence is TGTGCCAGCACCCGTTTATCCTCTGGAAACACCATATATTTT.

The chain uses TRBV19 and TRBJ1-1; 8 positions agree with TRBD1. The length of the CDR3 is 13 residues. The ends lost 0 bases at V and 8 bases at J; junction bases unmatched: 2. The germline gives CDR1 LNHDA, CDR2 SQIVND (reference sequence). The CDR3 region is CASSIDRGREAFF. The CDR3 DNA reads TGTGCCAGTAGTATAGACAGGGGGCGAGAAGCTTTCTTT.

Here the CDR3 DNA reads TGCGCCAGCAGCTTAAGCTCAGGGGCCACTGAAGCTTTCTTT. This codes for CASSLSSGATEAFF. The gene calls are TRBV5-1 and TRBJ1-1; D is perhaps TRBD1 (6 bases). Trimming removed 2 bases at V and 4 bases at J, with 12 bases between. CDR3 length: 14 amino acids. In germline, CDR1 is SGHRS, CDR2 YFSETQ.